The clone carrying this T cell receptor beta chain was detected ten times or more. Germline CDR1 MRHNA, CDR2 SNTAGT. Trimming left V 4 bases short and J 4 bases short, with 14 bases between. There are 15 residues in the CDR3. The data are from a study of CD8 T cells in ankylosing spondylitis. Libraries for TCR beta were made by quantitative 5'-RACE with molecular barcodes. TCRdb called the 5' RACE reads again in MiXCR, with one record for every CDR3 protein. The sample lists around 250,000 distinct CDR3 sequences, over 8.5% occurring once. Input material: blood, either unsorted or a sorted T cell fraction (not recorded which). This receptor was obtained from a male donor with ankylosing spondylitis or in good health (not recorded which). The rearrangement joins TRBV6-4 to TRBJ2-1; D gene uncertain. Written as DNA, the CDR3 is TGTGCCAGCAGTGTCCGAGGCGAAAGTTACAATGAGCAGTTCTTC. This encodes CASSVRGESYNEQFF.